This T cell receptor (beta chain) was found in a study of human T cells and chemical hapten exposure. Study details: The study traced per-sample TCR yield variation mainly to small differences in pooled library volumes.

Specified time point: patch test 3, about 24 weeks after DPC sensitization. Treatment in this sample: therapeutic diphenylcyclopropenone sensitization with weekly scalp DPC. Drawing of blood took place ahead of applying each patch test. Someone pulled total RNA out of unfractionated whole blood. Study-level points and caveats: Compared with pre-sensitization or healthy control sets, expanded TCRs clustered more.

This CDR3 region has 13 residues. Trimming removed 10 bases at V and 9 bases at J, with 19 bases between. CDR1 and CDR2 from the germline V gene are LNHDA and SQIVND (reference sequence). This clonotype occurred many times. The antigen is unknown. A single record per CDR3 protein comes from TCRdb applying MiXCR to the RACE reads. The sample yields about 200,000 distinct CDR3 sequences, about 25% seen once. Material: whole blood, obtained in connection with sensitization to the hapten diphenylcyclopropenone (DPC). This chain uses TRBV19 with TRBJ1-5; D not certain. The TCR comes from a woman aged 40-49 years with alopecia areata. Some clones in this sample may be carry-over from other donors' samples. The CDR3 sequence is CATTPDDRPPQHF. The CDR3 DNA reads TGTGCCACAACCCCGGACGATCGACCGCCCCAGCATTTT.